What follows are 29 T cell receptor beta chains derived from one specimen sequenced in a study of siplizumab effects on memory and regulatory T cells. Sequencing used immunoSEQ multiplex PCR; TCRdb keeps in-frame clones, though not all of them. Counted here are more than 45,000 clones, 93% occurring once; the ten biggest clones make up roughly two fifths. Source material: CD8+ T cells sorted from blood. The receptors derive from a human donor in good health.

The chain combines TRBV29-1 with TRBJ2-3; D might be TRBD2 (5 bases). Per the germline V gene, CDR1 is SQVTM and CDR2 is ANQGSEA. CDR3 length: 14 amino acids. V was trimmed by 4 bases and J by 2 bases, leaving 13 bases between them. CDR3 sequence reads: CSVVGRIHTDTQYF. CDR3 coding DNA: TGCAGCGTTGTTGGGAGAATTCACACAGATACGCAGTATTTT.

This chain joins TRBV6-5 and TRBJ1-1, with D possibly matching TRBD1 (6 bases). Germline V lookup: CDR1 MNHEY, CDR2 SVGAGI. The CDR3 spans 14 residues. Trimming took 1 base from V and 4 from J, leaving 10 bases between them. CDR3 coding DNA: TGTGCCAGCAGTTACTATGGGGGGCCCACTGAAGCTTTCTTT. Translating it yields CASSYYGGPTEAFF.

The chain employs TRBV27 and TRBJ2-7, with D possibly being TRBD2 (6 bases). V was shortened by 5 bases and J by 0 bases, with 14 bases between the two germline ends. This CDR3 has 15 amino acids. CDR1 and CDR2 (germline): MNHEY, SMNVEV (reference sequence). CDR3 DNA: TGTGCCAGCAGTGGGACTGCCCTTTCCTCCTACGAGCAGTACTTC. Protein sequence: CASSGTALSSYEQYF.

The rearrangement links TRBV10-2 to TRBJ2-7; D unresolved. Germline loops: CDR1 WSHSY, CDR2 SAAADI. The V and J ends lost 3 bases and 7 bases respectively, with 13 bases between them. The CDR3 is 13 amino acids. CDR3 DNA: TGCGCCAGCAGTGATAAAGGACCCCTGGAGCAGTACTTC. This sequence encodes CASSDKGPLEQYF.

The chain couples TRBV7-6 to TRBJ1-1; D is uncertain. This CDR3 spans 13 amino acids. CDR1 and CDR2 from the germline V gene are SGHVS and FNYEAQ. V lost 6 bases and J 1 base, leaving 9 bases between the germline ends. The CDR3 DNA follows: TGTGCCAGCAGGGGAGAGGGGAACACTGAAGCTTTCTTT. Translated, it gives CASRGEGNTEAFF.

The chain is built from TRBV28 and TRBJ1-2; no clear D gene. Trimming cost V 5 bases and J 3 bases, with 16 bases left between them. The CDR3 totals 15 residues. CDR1 and CDR2 from the germline V gene are MDHEN and SYDVKM. This chain's CDR3 is CASSGNTLTDYGYTF. The CDR3 bases are TGTGCCAGCAGTGGTAATACGCTTACTGACTATGGCTACACCTTC.

CDR3 residues: CASSSRDSNSYEQYF. The DNA for the CDR3 is TGTGCCAGCAGCAGTCGCGACTCTAACTCCTACGAGCAGTACTTC. J is TRBJ2-7 and V is TRBV11-3; D is ambiguous. Germline lookup yields CDR1 SGHNT and CDR2 YENEEA. This CDR3 is 15 amino acids long. Trimming pared 5 bases from V and 0 bases from J, leaving 14 bases between. The full variable domain, its missing parts supplied by reference TRBV11-3 and TRBJ2-7, is EAGVVQSPRYKIIEKKQPVAFWCNPISGHNTLYWYLQNLGQGPELLIRYENEEAVDDSQLPKDRFSAERLKGVDSTLKIQPAELGDSAVYLCASSSRDSNSYEQYFGPGTRLTVT.

The V and J genes are TRBV7-2 and TRBJ2-7; the D is unclear. Germline loops: CDR1 SGHTA, CDR2 FQGNSA. V lost 3 bases, J lost 3 bases, and 9 bases lay in between. The CDR3 length is 13 residues. CDR3 sequence (DNA): TGTGCCAGCAGCTTTGGGATAGGCTACGAGCAGTACTTC. This codes for CASSFGIGYEQYF.

This clone was recorded once. V usage is TRBV14 and J usage is TRBJ2-7; 8 nucleotides align to TRBD1. The V segment lost 3 bases and the J segment 3 bases; nucleotides outside the gene matches: 4. Germline CDR1 reads SGHDN; CDR2 reads FVKESK. This CDR3 has 14 amino acids. The CDR3 loop is CASSHGTGGYEQYF. The CDR3 bases are TGTGCCAGCAGCCATGGAACAGGGGGCTACGAGCAGTACTTC.

The chain joins TRBV27 to TRBJ1-5; D unresolved. Germline CDR1 reads MNHEY; CDR2 reads SMNVEV (reference sequence). Between the trimmed V and J ends, which lost 8 bases and 1 base, there was a span of 9 bases. The CDR3 length is 13 residues. The CDR3 DNA follows: TGTGCCAGCTCTAGTTGGAGCAATCAGCCCCAGCATTTT. It yields the protein CASSSWSNQPQHF.

J is TRBJ2-7 and V is TRBV10-2; no clear D gene. The CDR3 extends over 14 amino acids. Trimming took off 4 bases at V and 3 bases at J, with 13 bases between the two ends. Germline-derived CDR1 and CDR2 are WSHSY and SAAADI. This CDR3 is CASSGTPTLYEQYF. The CDR3 region has the DNA TGCGCCAGCAGTGGAACCCCCACCCTCTACGAGCAGTACTTC.

The rearrangement joins TRBV27 to TRBJ2-1; D perhaps matches TRBD2 (6 bases). Trimming cost V 6 bases and J 3 bases, with 15 bases left between them. The CDR3 totals 15 residues. Germline values: CDR1 MNHEY, CDR2 SMNVEV (reference sequence). For the CDR3, the DNA is TGTGCCAGCAGCACCGGGACTCGGCGCTACAATGAGCAGTTCTTC. Protein sequence: CASSTGTRRYNEQFF.

The rearrangement links TRBV28 to TRBJ2-5; D assignment may be TRBD1 or TRBD2 (5 bases each). This CDR3 has 15 amino acids. The V end lost 8 bases, the J end lost 2 bases, and 18 bases lay between the germline ends. CDR1 and CDR2 from the germline V gene are MDHEN and SYDVKM. Written as DNA, the CDR3 is TGTGCCAGCGTATCCTCGGGGACCTTACAAGAGACCCAGTACTTC. This sequence encodes CASVSSGTLQETQYF.

The genes are TRBV7-9 and TRBJ2-4, with a tentative D call TRBD2 (5 bases). The V end was cut by 5 bases, the J end by 1 base, with 18 bases between. Germline lookup yields CDR1 SEHNR and CDR2 FQNEAQ (reference sequence). This CDR3 comprises 17 residues. In DNA form, the CDR3 reads TGTGCCAGCAGCACCATCCTCGGGGAACCGGCCAAAAACATTCAGTACTTC. The encoded protein is CASSTILGEPAKNIQYF.

This clone was found once. The chain carries TRBV27 and TRBJ1-1; TRBD1 is a possible D gene (5 bases). Germline V gene sequence: CDR1 MNHEY, CDR2 SMNVEV (reference sequence). Trimming pared 7 bases from V and 1 base from J, leaving 13 bases between. The CDR3 is 14 residues long. The CDR3 sequence: CASTILGGNTEAFF. The CDR3 nucleotides read TGTGCCAGCACCATCCTCGGGGGGAACACTGAAGCTTTCTTT.

Comment on this clone: At the DNA level, this CDR3 is encoded by other sequences in the same sample as well. The chain employs TRBV5-1 and TRBJ2-3; D ambiguous. Germline-derived CDR1 and CDR2 are SGHRS and YFSETQ. V was cut by 2 bases and J by 5 bases, with 3 bases left in between. This CDR3 region has 11 residues. In DNA, the CDR3 is TGCGCCAGCAGCTTAGGAGATACGCAGTATTTT. This encodes CASSLGDTQYF. Based on the CDR3 plus reference TRBV5-1 and TRBJ2-3, the full variable domain is KAGVTQTPRYLIKTRGQQVTLSCSPISGHRSVSWYQQTPGQGLQFLFEYFSETQRNKGNFPGRFSGRQFSNSRSEMNVSTLELGDSALYLCASSLGDTQYFGPGTRLTVL.

This chain joins TRBV6-5 and TRBJ2-7, with 8 bases that match TRBD2. V trimming: 6 bases; J trimming: 3 bases; junction bases outside the gene matches: 10. Germline loops: CDR1 MNHEY, CDR2 SVGAGI. CDR3 length: 15 amino acids. This CDR3 reads CASSSNLAGSYEQYF. DNA of the CDR3: TGTGCCAGCAGCAGCAACTTAGCGGGAAGCTACGAGCAGTACTTC.

This chain connects TRBV14 to TRBJ1-4; D unresolved. Looked up from germline, CDR1 is SGHDN and CDR2 is FVKESK. Trimming cost V 0 bases and J 5 bases, with 7 bases left between them. The CDR3 contains 14 residues. CDR3 loop: CASSQELGNEKLFF. In DNA form, the CDR3 reads TGTGCCAGCAGCCAAGAACTGGGAAATGAAAAACTGTTTTTT. The full variable domain, with the rest looked up from reference TRBV14 and TRBJ1-4, is EAGVTQFPSHSVIEKGQTVTLRCDPISGHDNLYWYRRVMGKEIKFLLHFVKESKQDESGMPNNRFLAERTGGTYSTLKVQPAELEDSGVYFCASSQELGNEKLFFGSGTQLSVL.

V is TRBV29-1 and J is TRBJ2-7, with 9 positions matching TRBD2. The CDR3 spans 15 residues. V was pared by 0 bases and J by 3 bases, with 6 bases of the junction left unmatched. In germline, CDR1 is SQVTM, CDR2 ANQGSEA. CDR3 DNA: TGCAGCGTTGAAGATCGGCTAGCGGGGAACTACGAGCAGTACTTC. It encodes CSVEDRLAGNYEQYF.

The J gene is TRBJ1-3, the V gene TRBV25-1; D is possibly TRBD1 (5 bases). Germline CDR1 is MGHDK and CDR2 is SYGVNS. The CDR3 covers 15 residues. Between the trimmed V and J ends, which lost 4 bases and 0 bases, there was a span of 10 bases. The CDR3 DNA is TGTGCCAGCAGTGGTCCCGGGGGCTCTGGAAACACCATATATTTT. This encodes CASSGPGGSGNTIYF.

The table lists this clone with a few counts. Relative to the germline gene, one junction end is altered; a read error may explain this. The CDR3 spells CSVEERFSADF. In nucleotides, the CDR3 is TGCAGCGTTGAAGAGAGGTTCTCGGCTGACTTT. The V and J genes are TRBV29-1 and TRBJ1-1; D unresolved. Germline values: CDR1 SQVTM, CDR2 ANQGSEA. The CDR3 length is 11 residues. The variable domain in full, with the rest retrieved from reference TRBV29-1 and TRBJ1-1, is SAVISQKPSRDICQRGTSLTIQCQVDSQVTMMFWYRQQPGQSLTLIATANQGSEATYESGFVIDKFPISRPNLTFSTLTVSNMSPEDSSIYLCSVEERFSADFGQGTRLTVV.

The chain uses TRBV4-3 and TRBJ2-1; no definite D call. V lost 4 bases, J lost 6 bases, and 13 bases lay in between. The CDR3 length is 14 residues. Germline V gene sequence: CDR1 LGHNA, CDR2 YSLEER. The CDR3 reads CASSPLPSGNEQFF. CDR3 nucleotides: TGCGCCAGCAGCCCCCTCCCATCGGGCAATGAGCAGTTCTTC.

The chain is built from TRBV11-2 and TRBJ2-2; 8 bases fit TRBD2. Losses at the gene ends were 6 bases for V and 3 bases for J; bases not matched to a gene: 6. The germline CDR1 and CDR2 sequences are SGHAT and FQNNGV. The CDR3 covers 15 residues. The CDR3 region is CASSQSGSDTGELFF. CDR3 bases: TGTGCCAGCAGTCAGAGCGGGAGTGACACCGGGGAGCTGTTTTTT.

J is TRBJ2-7 and V is TRBV9; 15 nucleotides agree with TRBD2. J gave up 1 base and V 4 bases, and 3 bases lay outside the gene matches. The CDR3 has 16 residues. CDR1 SGDLS and CDR2 YYNGEE come from the germline V gene. The CDR3 spells CASSSGLAGGSYEQYF. CDR3 coding DNA: TGTGCCAGCAGCTCAGGACTAGCGGGAGGGTCCTACGAGCAGTACTTC.

This clone was counted a single time. The rearrangement links TRBV6-4 to TRBJ2-4; D not certain. The V and J ends lost 0 bases and 0 bases respectively, with 12 bases between them. This CDR3 has 17 residues. Germline loops: CDR1 MRHNA, CDR2 SNTAGT. CDR3: CASSDSDFPIAKNIQYF. In DNA, the CDR3 is TGTGCCAGCAGTGACTCTGACTTCCCGATAGCCAAAAACATTCAGTACTTC.

This clone occurred a few times. V gene TRBV6-1 combines with J gene TRBJ1-2; 8 nucleotides agree with TRBD1. The V segment lost 7 bases and the J segment 5 bases; nucleotides outside the gene matches: 6. The length of the CDR3 is 13 residues. Looked up from germline, CDR1 is MNHNS and CDR2 is SASEGT. The CDR3: CASMDREGYGYTF. The CDR3 DNA is TGTGCCAGCATGGACAGGGAGGGGTATGGCTACACCTTC.

V and J are TRBV9 and TRBJ2-1; D is perhaps TRBD2 (6 bases). Germline V gene sequence: CDR1 SGDLS, CDR2 YYNGEE. The V gene lost 5 bases and the J gene lost 5 bases, with 14 bases spanning the gap. This CDR3 is 14 amino acids long. The CDR3 region is CASRSGLDDNEQFF. CDR3 sequence (DNA): TGTGCCAGCAGGTCGGGACTGGACGACAATGAGCAGTTCTTC.

The chain carries TRBV29-1 and TRBJ2-1; D is uncertain. This CDR3 contains 15 residues. Trimming left V 3 bases short and J 1 base short, with 13 bases between. The germline CDR1 and CDR2 sequences are SQVTM and ANQGSEA. The CDR3 DNA follows: TGCAGCGTTGATCAGAGTGGACGTTCCTACAATGAGCAGTTCTTC. Protein sequence: CSVDQSGRSYNEQFF.

The sample holds one count of this clone. The chain employs TRBV5-1 and TRBJ2-2; 8 bases agree with TRBD2. The V gene's germline CDR1 is SGHRS and CDR2 YFSETQ. Trimming at V came to 4 bases and at J to 5 bases, leaving 13 bases not matched to a gene. The CDR3 is 17 residues long. CDR3 sequence reads: CASSLSEAGGRTGELFF. The CDR3 coding sequence is TGCGCCAGCAGCCTATCAGAGGCGGGAGGTAGGACCGGGGAGCTGTTTTTT.